The 26 T cell receptor beta chains below all came from one sample that was sequenced in a study of TIL therapy for anti-PD-1-resistant metastatic lung cancer. Sample time point: pre-treatment sample, taken before nivolumab and TIL therapy. This was the immunoSEQ v3 assay. The data were produced by immunoSEQ multiplex PCR, yet TCRdb's version contains in-frame clones alone and is incomplete. The sample lists around 50,000 clones; over 70% were seen once. Source: blood, taken at baseline. Receptors were obtained from a person aged 30 to 80 with non-small cell lung cancer.

The rearrangement uses TRBV4-3 and TRBJ1-4, with a possible D match to TRBD1 (6 bases). The CDR3 is made up of 17 amino acids. CDR1 and CDR2 (germline): LGHNA, YSLEER. V was pared by 4 bases and J by 3 bases, with 18 bases between. This chain's CDR3 is CASSLGQLGHSNEKLFF. The DNA for the CDR3 is TGCGCCAGCAGCCTTGGACAGTTGGGGCACTCTAATGAAAAACTGTTTTTT.

V usage is TRBV7-9 and J usage is TRBJ1-1; D call uncertain. The V gene's germline CDR1 is SEHNR and CDR2 FQNEAQ (reference sequence). The ends were cut back, 5 bases at V and 3 bases at J, with 19 bases in the middle. The CDR3 spans 16 residues. The CDR3 DNA sequence: TGTGCCAGCAGCCCCCCGGGGAGCCCCCGGGACACTGAAGCTTTCTTT. Its translation is CASSPPGSPRDTEAFF.

This clone has a single count. The chain uses TRBV15 and TRBJ2-3; D is perhaps TRBD2 (6 bases). The CDR3 runs to 16 residues. V was trimmed by 0 bases and J by 5 bases, leaving 15 bases between them. CDR1 is LNHNV, CDR2 YYDKDF, per germline (reference sequence). The CDR3 sequence: CATSRDPGLDLDTQYF. CDR3 DNA sequence: TGTGCCACCAGCAGAGATCCGGGACTGGATTTAGATACGCAGTATTTT.

The rearrangement links TRBV7-9 to TRBJ2-3; TRBD1 might be the D (6 bases). Germline V gene sequence: CDR1 SEHNR, CDR2 FQNEAQ (reference sequence). CDR3 size: 14 residues. With 5 bases removed from V and 4 bases from J, the gap between germline ends came to 13 bases. CDR3 in amino acids: CASSPGQLADTQYF. CDR3 coding DNA: TGTGCCAGCAGCCCCGGACAGTTGGCAGATACGCAGTATTTT.

The CDR3 DNA is TGTGCCAGCAGCTTAGCGCTCCAATCTAGCGGCAAAAACATTCAGTACTTC. Translated: CASSLALQSSGKNIQYF. J is TRBJ2-4 and V is TRBV7-6; the match to TRBD2 covers 7 bases. CDR1 is SGHVS, CDR2 FNYEAQ, per germline. The CDR3 has 17 residues. J was trimmed by 3 bases and V by 0 bases; bases with no gene match: 8. The variable domain in full, with the rest retrieved from reference TRBV7-6 and TRBJ2-4, is GAGVSQSPRYKVTKRGQDVALRCDPISGHVSLYWYRQALGQGPEFLTYFNYEAQQDKSGLPNDRFSAERPEGSISTLTIQRTEQRDSAMYRCASSLALQSSGKNIQYFGAGTRLSVL.

The chain couples TRBV5-4 to TRBJ2-7, with 7 bases fitting TRBD1. V lost 0 bases to trimming and J lost 5 bases; unmatched junction nucleotides: 5. The CDR3 length is 14 residues. CDR1 is SGHNT and CDR2 is YYREEE in the germline V gene (reference sequence). CDR3 nucleotide sequence: TGTGCCAGCAGCTTGGAACAGGGGAGCGACGAGCAGTACTTC. Amino acids: CASSLEQGSDEQYF. The full variable domain, completed using reference TRBV5-4 and TRBJ2-7, is ETGVTQSPTHLIKTRGQQVTLRCSSQSGHNTVSWYQQALGQGPQFIFQYYREEENGRGNFPPRFSGLQFPNYSSELNVNALELDDSALYLCASSLEQGSDEQYFGPGTRLTVT.

The rearrangement joins TRBV2 to TRBJ2-7; D remains unclear. The CDR3 sequence is 14 residues long. V was pared by 5 bases and J by 3 bases, with 14 bases between. Germline V gene sequence: CDR1 SNHLY, CDR2 FYNNEI. CDR3 DNA sequence: TGTGCCAGCAGTAGCCTGACCAGCAGCTACGAGCAGTACTTC. Translated: CASSSLTSSYEQYF.

This sequence joins TRBV19 and TRBJ2-3, with 9 bases identical to TRBD2. Germline V gene lookup returns CDR1 LNHDA and CDR2 SQIVND (reference sequence). This CDR3 has 15 amino acids. V was pared by 10 bases and J by 4 bases, with 12 bases of the junction left unmatched. The CDR3 protein is CATHSIAGDADTQYF. The CDR3 DNA reads TGTGCCACTCACAGCATAGCGGGGGACGCAGATACGCAGTATTTT. The whole variable domain, filled in from reference TRBV19 and TRBJ2-3, reads DGGITQSPKYLFRKEGQNVTLSCEQNLNHDAMYWYRQDPGQGLRLIYYSQIVNDFQKGDIAEGYSVSREKKESFPLTVTSAQKNPTAFYLCATHSIAGDADTQYFGPGTRLTVL.

The V gene is TRBV29-1, the J gene TRBJ1-1; D possibly corresponds to TRBD1 (6 bases). The CDR3 is 14 residues long. Germline lookup yields CDR1 SQVTM and CDR2 ANQGSEA. With 4 bases removed from V and 2 bases from J, the gap between germline ends came to 14 bases. The CDR3 loop is CSVATGRINTEAFF. As DNA, the CDR3 is TGCAGCGTTGCAACAGGGAGGATAAACACTGAAGCTTTCTTT.

The rearrangement uses TRBV5-8 and TRBJ1-4; D perhaps matches TRBD1 (5 bases). CDR3 length: 15 residues. Trimming shortened V by 0 bases and J by 3 bases, and 9 bases separated the two germline ends. Germline loops: CDR1 SGHTS, CDR2 YDEGEE. CDR3 sequence reads: CASSLDRFANEKLFF. As DNA, the CDR3 is TGTGCCAGCAGCTTGGACAGGTTTGCTAATGAAAAACTGTTTTTT.

V is TRBV19 and J is TRBJ2-5; D is unclear. The V gene lost 1 base and the J gene lost 4 bases, with 13 bases spanning the gap. The CDR3 runs to 15 residues. The V gene's germline CDR1 is LNHDA and CDR2 SQIVND (reference sequence). As DNA, the CDR3 is TGTGCCAGTAGTATAGGCAGCACCGGCGGAGAGACCCAGTACTTC. It encodes CASSIGSTGGETQYF. Variable domain in full (rest from reference TRBV19 and TRBJ2-5): DGGITQSPKYLFRKEGQNVTLSCEQNLNHDAMYWYRQDPGQGLRLIYYSQIVNDFQKGDIAEGYSVSREKKESFPLTVTSAQKNPTAFYLCASSIGSTGGETQYFGPGTRLLVL.

The chain links TRBV2 to TRBJ1-3; D is unclear. Between the trimmed V and J ends, which lost 1 base and 0 bases, there was a span of 7 bases. CDR1 is SNHLY and CDR2 is FYNNEI in the germline V gene. This CDR3 contains 15 residues. CDR3 in DNA: TGTGCCAGCAGTGAAGGGGCAGGCTCTGGAAACACCATATATTTT. It yields the protein CASSEGAGSGNTIYF.

V usage is TRBV28 and J usage is TRBJ2-1, with D possibly matching TRBD1 (5 bases). V was cut by 7 bases and J by 8 bases, with 12 bases left in between. This CDR3 has 12 amino acids. Per the germline V gene, CDR1 is MDHEN and CDR2 is SYDVKM. DNA of the CDR3: TGTGCCAGCAATGGGGCCAAGGATGAGCAGTTCTTC. It translates to CASNGAKDEQFF.

The rearrangement uses TRBV11-3 and TRBJ2-5; no reliable D call. Germline CDR1 SGHNT, CDR2 YENEEA. V shed 4 bases and J shed 4 bases, with 10 bases lying between them. This CDR3 has 13 residues. In DNA, the CDR3 is TGTGCCAGCAGCTCCCCCCCCGGAGAGACCCAGTACTTC. Residues: CASSSPPGETQYF.

The rearrangement uses TRBV7-2 and TRBJ1-2, with D uncertain. Germline values: CDR1 SGHTA, CDR2 FQGNSA. V lost 3 bases, J lost 0 bases, and 8 bases lay in between. This CDR3 comprises 14 residues. The CDR3 reads CASSFHTTNYGYTF. The DNA for the CDR3 is TGTGCCAGCAGCTTTCACACAACTAACTATGGCTACACCTTC.

The CDR3 DNA reads as TGTGCCAGCTCACCAAGCACTAGTCGTGGAGAGACCCAGTACTTC. This codes for CASSPSTSRGETQYF. The chain links TRBV18 to TRBJ2-5; the D gene is possibly TRBD2 (5 bases). V was trimmed by 2 bases and J by 4 bases, leaving 14 bases between them. This CDR3 contains 15 residues. The germline CDR1 and CDR2 sequences are KGHSH and LQKENI.

V and J are TRBV7-2 and TRBJ1-5; perhaps TRBD1 as D (5 bases). V lost 1 base and J lost 0, with 13 bases in between. Germline V lookup: CDR1 SGHTA, CDR2 FQGNSA. The length of the CDR3 is 17 residues. CDR3 residues: CASSLGGGAYSNQPQHF. The CDR3 DNA sequence: TGTGCCAGCAGCTTAGGGGGGGGAGCGTATAGCAATCAGCCCCAGCATTTT.

The chain links TRBV4-3 to TRBJ2-5; D might be TRBD2 (6 bases). The CDR3 covers 15 residues. CDR1 is LGHNA, CDR2 YSLEER, per germline. Trimming took off 0 bases at V and 2 bases at J, with 10 bases between the two ends. The CDR3 reads CASSQDEGRQETQYF. CDR3 nucleotides: TGCGCCAGCAGCCAAGATGAGGGGAGGCAAGAGACCCAGTACTTC.

The chain couples TRBV9 to TRBJ1-4; tentatively, D is TRBD1 (6 bases). The CDR3 is 14 amino acids. V was clipped by 7 bases and J by 6 bases, with 16 bases between them. From germline, CDR1 is SGDLS and CDR2 YYNGEE. CDR3 in DNA: TGTGCCAGCGTTAACAGGGAAGACCATGAAAAACTGTTTTTT. This codes for CASVNREDHEKLFF.

This chain connects TRBV12-5 to TRBJ2-1, with 12 bases matching TRBD2. V trimming: 2 bases; J trimming: 2 bases; junction bases outside the gene matches: 7. Looked up from germline, CDR1 is LGHNT and CDR2 is FRNRAP. The CDR3 is 18 amino acids. The CDR3 protein is CASGLNPTSGGTYNEQFF. Here the CDR3 DNA reads TGTGCTAGTGGTTTGAACCCTACTAGCGGGGGGACCTACAATGAGCAGTTCTTC.

This clone was observed a handful of times. CDR3 sequence (DNA): TGTGCCAGCAGTTTCCAGGCGAGCAATCAGCCCCAGCATTTT. It translates to CASSFQASNQPQHF. The chain has TRBV27 and TRBJ1-5; D gene uncertain. Germline V gene data show CDR1 as MNHEY and CDR2 as SMNVEV (reference sequence). V was trimmed by 3 bases and J by 1 base, leaving 7 bases between them. This CDR3 is built from 14 residues.

The chain couples TRBV5-8 to TRBJ2-7; D is ambiguous. The CDR3 extends over 16 amino acids. CDR1 SGHTS and CDR2 YDEGEE come from the germline V gene. With 2 bases removed from V and 6 bases from J, the gap between germline ends came to 21 bases. The CDR3 loop reads CASSFTSSQVRREQYF. The CDR3, as DNA: TGTGCCAGCAGCTTTACGAGCTCGCAGGTGAGGCGCGAGCAGTACTTC.

CDR3 DNA: TGCGCCAGCAGCTACGACTCCTCGGACACCGGGGAGCTGTTTTTT. It yields the protein CASSYDSSDTGELFF. The chain employs TRBV5-1 and TRBJ2-2; D gene uncertain. Trimming stripped 3 bases from V and 3 bases from J, with 12 bases between. The CDR3 is made up of 15 amino acids. Per the germline V gene, CDR1 is SGHRS and CDR2 is YFSETQ.

The chain joins TRBV18 to TRBJ1-1, with 11 nucleotides matching TRBD1. V shed 3 bases and J 5 bases; nucleotides not matched to a gene: 11. The CDR3 covers 17 residues. CDR1 and CDR2 (germline): KGHSH, LQKENI. DNA of the CDR3: TGTGCCAGCTCACCTGGACAGGGGGCTTGGGGAGGGACTGAAGCTTTCTTT. It encodes CASSPGQGAWGGTEAFF.

The rearrangement joins TRBV6-6 to TRBJ2-5, with 8 bases fitting TRBD1. Germline CDR1 MNHNY, CDR2 SVGAGI (reference sequence). V gave up 10 bases and J gave up 11 bases; unmatched junction bases: 15. The CDR3 loop spans 13 amino acids. CDR3 region: CATGQGTGSEQYF. The CDR3 nucleotides read TGTGCCACTGGACAGGGTACGGGGAGTGAGCAGTACTTC.

The chain joins TRBV5-1 to TRBJ2-7; TRBD1 matches 7 bases. The CDR3 totals 14 residues. Trimming cost V 3 bases and J 4 bases; bases outside gene matches: 7. The germline CDR1 and CDR2 sequences are SGHRS and YFSETQ. The CDR3 reads CASSSQGDKYEQYF. In DNA, the CDR3 is TGCGCCAGCAGCTCGCAGGGGGATAAGTACGAGCAGTACTTC.